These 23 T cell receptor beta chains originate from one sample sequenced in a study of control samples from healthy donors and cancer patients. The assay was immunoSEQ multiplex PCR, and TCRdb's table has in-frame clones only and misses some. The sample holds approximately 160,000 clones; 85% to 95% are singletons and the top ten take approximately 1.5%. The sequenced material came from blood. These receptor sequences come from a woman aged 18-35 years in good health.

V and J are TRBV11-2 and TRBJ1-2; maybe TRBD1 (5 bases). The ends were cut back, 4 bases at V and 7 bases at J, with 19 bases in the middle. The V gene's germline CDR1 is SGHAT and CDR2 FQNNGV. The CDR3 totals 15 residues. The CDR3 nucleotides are TGTGCCAGCAGCTCCGGGGGGACTACCATTAGTGGCTACACCTTC. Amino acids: CASSSGGTTISGYTF.

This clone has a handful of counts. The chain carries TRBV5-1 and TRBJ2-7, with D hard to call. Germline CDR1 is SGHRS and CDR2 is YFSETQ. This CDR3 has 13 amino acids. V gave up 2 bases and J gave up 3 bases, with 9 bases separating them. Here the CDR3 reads CASSLEANYEQYF. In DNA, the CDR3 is TGCGCCAGCAGCTTAGAGGCTAACTACGAGCAGTACTTC.

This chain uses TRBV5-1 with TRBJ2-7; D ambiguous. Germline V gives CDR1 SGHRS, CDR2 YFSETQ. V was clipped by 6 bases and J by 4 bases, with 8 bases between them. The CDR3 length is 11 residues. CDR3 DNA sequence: TGCGCCAGCACCAAAGAATACGAGCAGTACTTC. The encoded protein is CASTKEYEQYF.

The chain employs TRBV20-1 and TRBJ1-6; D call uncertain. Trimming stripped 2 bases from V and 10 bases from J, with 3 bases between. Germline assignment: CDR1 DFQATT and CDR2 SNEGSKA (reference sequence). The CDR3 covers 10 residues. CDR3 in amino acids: CSARNSPLHF. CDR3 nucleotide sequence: TGCAGTGCTAGAAACTCACCCCTCCACTTT.

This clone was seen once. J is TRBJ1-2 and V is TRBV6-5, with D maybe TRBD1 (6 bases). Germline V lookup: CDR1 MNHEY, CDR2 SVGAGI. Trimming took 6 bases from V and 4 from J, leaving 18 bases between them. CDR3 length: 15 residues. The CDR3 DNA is TGTGCCAGCAGCCAAGAGACAGGTGATAGCTATGGCTACACCTTC. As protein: CASSQETGDSYGYTF.

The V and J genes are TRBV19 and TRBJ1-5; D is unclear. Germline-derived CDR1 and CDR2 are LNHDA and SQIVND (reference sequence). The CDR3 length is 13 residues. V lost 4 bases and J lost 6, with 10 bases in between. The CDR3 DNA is TGTGCCAGTAGTAAGGGATCGGCTCAGCCCCAGCATTTT. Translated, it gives CASSKGSAQPQHF.

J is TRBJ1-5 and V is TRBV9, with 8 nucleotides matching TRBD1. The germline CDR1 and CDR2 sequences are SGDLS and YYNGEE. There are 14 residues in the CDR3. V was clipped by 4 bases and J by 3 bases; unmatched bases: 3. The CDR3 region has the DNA TGTGCCAGCAGCCAGGGACAGGCCAATCAGCCCCAGCATTTT. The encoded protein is CASSQGQANQPQHF. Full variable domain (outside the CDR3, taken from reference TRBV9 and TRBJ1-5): DSGVTQTPKHLITATGQRVTLRCSPRSGDLSVYWYQQSLDQGLQFLIQYYNGEERAKGNILERFSAQQFPDLHSELNLSSLELGDSALYFCASSQGQANQPQHFGDGTRLSIL.

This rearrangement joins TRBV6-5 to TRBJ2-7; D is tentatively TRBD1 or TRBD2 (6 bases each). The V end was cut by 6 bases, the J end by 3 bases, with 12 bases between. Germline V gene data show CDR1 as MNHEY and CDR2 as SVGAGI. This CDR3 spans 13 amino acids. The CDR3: CASRGGQVYEQYF. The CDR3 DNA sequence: TGTGCCAGCAGGGGGGGACAAGTCTACGAGCAGTACTTC.

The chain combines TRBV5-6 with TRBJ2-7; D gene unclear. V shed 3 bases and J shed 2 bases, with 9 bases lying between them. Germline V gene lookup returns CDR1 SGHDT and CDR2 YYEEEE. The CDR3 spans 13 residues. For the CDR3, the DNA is TGTGCCAGCAGCTACGGGCCCGCCTACGAGCAGTACTTC. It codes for CASSYGPAYEQYF.

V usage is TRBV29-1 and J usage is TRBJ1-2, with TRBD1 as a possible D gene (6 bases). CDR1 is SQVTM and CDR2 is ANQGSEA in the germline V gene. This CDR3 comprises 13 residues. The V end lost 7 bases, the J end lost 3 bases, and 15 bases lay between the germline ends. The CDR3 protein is CSAEQGADYGYTF. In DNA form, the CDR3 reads TGCAGCGCCGAACAGGGCGCGGACTATGGCTACACCTTC.

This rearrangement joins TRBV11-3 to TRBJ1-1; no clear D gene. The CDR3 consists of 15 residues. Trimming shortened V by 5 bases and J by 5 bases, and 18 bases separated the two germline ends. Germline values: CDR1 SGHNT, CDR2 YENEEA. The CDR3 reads CASSPSGVWKTEAFF. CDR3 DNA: TGTGCCAGCAGCCCCTCCGGGGTGTGGAAAACTGAAGCTTTCTTT.

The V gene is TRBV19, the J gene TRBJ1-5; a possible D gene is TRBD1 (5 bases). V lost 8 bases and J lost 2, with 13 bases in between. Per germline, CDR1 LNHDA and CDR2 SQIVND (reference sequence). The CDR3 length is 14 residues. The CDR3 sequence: CASLSQAGNQPQHF. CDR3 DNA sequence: TGTGCCAGTTTATCACAGGCGGGCAATCAGCCCCAGCATTTT.

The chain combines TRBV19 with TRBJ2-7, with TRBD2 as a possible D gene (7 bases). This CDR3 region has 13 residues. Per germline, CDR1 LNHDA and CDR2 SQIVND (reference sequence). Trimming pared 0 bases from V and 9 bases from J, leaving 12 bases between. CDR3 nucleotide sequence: TGTGCCAGTAGTATAGAATTGAGGGGGGGGCAGTACTTC. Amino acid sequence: CASSIELRGGQYF.

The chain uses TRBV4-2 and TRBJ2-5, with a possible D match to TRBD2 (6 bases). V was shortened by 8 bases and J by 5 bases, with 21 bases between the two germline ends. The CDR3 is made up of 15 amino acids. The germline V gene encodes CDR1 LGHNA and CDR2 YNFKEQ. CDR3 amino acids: CASASTSRSEETQYF. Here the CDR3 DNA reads TGTGCCAGCGCCTCCACTAGCAGGAGTGAGGAGACCCAGTACTTC.

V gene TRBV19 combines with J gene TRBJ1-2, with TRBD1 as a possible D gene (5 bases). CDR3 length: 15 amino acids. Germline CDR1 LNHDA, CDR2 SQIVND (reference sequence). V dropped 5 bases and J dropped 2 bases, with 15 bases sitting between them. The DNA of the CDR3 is TGTGCCAGTAGTGGGCTTGCGGGACCAAACTATGGCTACACCTTC. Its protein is CASSGLAGPNYGYTF.

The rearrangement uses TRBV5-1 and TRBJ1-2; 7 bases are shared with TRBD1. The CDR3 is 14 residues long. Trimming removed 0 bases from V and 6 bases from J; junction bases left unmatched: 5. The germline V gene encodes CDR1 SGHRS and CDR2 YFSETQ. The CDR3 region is CASSLDRGSDGYTF. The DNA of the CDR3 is TGCGCCAGCAGCTTGGACAGGGGATCGGATGGCTACACCTTC.

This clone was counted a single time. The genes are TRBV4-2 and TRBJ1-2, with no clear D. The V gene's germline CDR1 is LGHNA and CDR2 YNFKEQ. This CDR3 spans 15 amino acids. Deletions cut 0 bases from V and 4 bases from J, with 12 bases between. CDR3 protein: CASSQESPSGYGYTF. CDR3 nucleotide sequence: TGTGCCAGCAGCCAAGAAAGCCCCTCGGGCTATGGCTACACCTTC.

The CDR3 spells CASSVGTSGGAYTGELFF. Here the CDR3 DNA reads TGTGCCAGCAGCGTGGGGACTAGCGGGGGCGCGTACACCGGGGAGCTGTTTTTT. V usage is TRBV9 and J usage is TRBJ2-2; 14 nucleotides match TRBD2. This CDR3 comprises 18 residues. Per germline, CDR1 SGDLS and CDR2 YYNGEE. Losses at the gene ends were 2 bases for V and 3 bases for J; bases not matched to a gene: 6.

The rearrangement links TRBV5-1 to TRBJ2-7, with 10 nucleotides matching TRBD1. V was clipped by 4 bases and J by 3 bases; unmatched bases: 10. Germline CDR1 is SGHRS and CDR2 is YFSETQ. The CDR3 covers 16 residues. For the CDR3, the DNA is TGCGCCAGCAGCCTATACGACAGGGGGCGTATCTACGAGCAGTACTTC. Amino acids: CASSLYDRGRIYEQYF.

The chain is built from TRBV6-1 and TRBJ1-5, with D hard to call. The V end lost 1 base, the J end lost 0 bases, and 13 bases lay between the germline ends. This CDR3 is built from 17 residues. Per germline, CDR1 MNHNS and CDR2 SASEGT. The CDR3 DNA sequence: TGTGCCAGCAGTGAAGGTAGTGGGAGGGCTAGCAATCAGCCCCAGCATTTT. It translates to CASSEGSGRASNQPQHF.

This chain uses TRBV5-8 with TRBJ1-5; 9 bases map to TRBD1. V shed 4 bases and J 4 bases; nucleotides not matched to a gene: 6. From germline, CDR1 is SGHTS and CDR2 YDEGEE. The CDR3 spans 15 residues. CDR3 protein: CASSPTGGGNQPQHF. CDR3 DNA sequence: TGTGCCAGCAGCCCGACAGGGGGTGGGAATCAGCCCCAGCATTTT.

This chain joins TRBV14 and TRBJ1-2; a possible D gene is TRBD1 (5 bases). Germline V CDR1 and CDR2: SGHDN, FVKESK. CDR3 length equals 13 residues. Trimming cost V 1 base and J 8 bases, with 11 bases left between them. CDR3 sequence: CASSQGRGSGYTF. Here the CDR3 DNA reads TGTGCCAGCAGCCAAGGACGGGGGAGCGGCTACACCTTC.

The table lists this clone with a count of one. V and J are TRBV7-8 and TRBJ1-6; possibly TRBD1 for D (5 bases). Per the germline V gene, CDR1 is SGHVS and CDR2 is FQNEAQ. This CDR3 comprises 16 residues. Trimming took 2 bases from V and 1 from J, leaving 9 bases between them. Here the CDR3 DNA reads TGTGCCAGCAGCTTACGACAGATTTCCTATAATTCACCCCTCCACTTT. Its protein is CASSLRQISYNSPLHF.